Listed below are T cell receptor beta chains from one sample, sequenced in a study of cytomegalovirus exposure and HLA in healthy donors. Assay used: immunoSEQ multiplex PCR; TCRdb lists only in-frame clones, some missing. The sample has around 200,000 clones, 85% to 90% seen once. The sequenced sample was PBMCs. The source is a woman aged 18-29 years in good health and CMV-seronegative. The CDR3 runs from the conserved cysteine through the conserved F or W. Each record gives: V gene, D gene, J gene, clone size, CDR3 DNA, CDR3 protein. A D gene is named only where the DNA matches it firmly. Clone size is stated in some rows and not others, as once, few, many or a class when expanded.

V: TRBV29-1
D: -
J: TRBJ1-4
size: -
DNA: TGCAGCGTTGAAGGGCTTAATGAAAAACTGTTTTTT
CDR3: CSVEGLNEKLFF

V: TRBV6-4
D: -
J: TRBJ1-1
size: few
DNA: TGTGCCAGCAGGACACAAGCCCAGGCGAACACTGAAGCTTTCTTT
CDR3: CASRTQAQANTEAFF

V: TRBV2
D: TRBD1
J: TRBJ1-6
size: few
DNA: TGTGCCAGCACCTTATCCGGGACAGGGGTCTCACCCCTCCACTTT
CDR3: CASTLSGTGVSPLHF

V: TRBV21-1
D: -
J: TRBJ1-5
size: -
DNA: TGTGCCAGCAGCCCCATGCACAGGGCTCAGCCCCAGCATTTT
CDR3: CASSPMHRAQPQHF

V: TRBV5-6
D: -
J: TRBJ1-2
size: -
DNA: TGTGCCAGCAGCTTGACAGATGGCTACACCTTC
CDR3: CASSLTDGYTF

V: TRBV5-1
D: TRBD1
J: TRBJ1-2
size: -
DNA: TGCGCCAGCAGCTTTACAGGGGGCGAGAGTGGCTACACCTTC
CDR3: CASSFTGGESGYTF

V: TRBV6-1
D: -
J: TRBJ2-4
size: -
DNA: TGTGCCAGCAGTGAATTGGGGGCTGATGGCAAAAACATTCAGTACTTC
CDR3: CASSELGADGKNIQYF

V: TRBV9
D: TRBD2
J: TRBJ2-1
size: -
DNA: TGTGCCAGCAGCGTATCCGGCGGGGGGGCCGACAATGAGCAGTTCTTC
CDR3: CASSVSGGGADNEQFF

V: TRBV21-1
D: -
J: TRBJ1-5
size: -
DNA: TGTGCCAGGGGCGTCCAGGGGCCACCTAATCAGCCCCAGCATTTT
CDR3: CARGVQGPPNQPQHF

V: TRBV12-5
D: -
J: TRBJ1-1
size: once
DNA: TGTGCTAGTGGTTTGGCTAACACTGAAGCTTTCTTT
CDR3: CASGLANTEAFF

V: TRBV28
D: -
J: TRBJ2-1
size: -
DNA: TGTGCCAGCAGTTTAGGTCGGGTCCGGCGTGAGCAGTTCTTC
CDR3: CASSLGRVRREQFF

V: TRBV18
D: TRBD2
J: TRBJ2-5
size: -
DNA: TGTGCCAGCTCACTCCTATCACGGGGGGTGTCCCAAGAGACCCAGTACTTC
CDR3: CASSLLSRGVSQETQYF

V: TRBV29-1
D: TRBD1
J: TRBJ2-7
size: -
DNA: TGCAGCGGAACTAGGGGGCCATCCTACGAGCAGTACTTC
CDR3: CSGTRGPSYEQYF

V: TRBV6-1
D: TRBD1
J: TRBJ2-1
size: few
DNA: TGTGCCAGCACGGGACAGCCTTCCTACAATGAGCAGTTCTTC
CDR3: CASTGQPSYNEQFF

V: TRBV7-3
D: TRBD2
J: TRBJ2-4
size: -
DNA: TGTGCCAGCAGCCCGGACCCGCCTAGCGGGAATGCCAAAAACATTCAGTACTTC
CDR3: CASSPDPPSGNAKNIQYF

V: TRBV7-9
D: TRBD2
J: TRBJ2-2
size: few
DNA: TGTGCCAGCAGTTACGGACTAGCTTTTTGGACCGGGGAGCTGTTTTTT
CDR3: CASSYGLAFWTGELFF

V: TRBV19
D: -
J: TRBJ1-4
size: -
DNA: TGTGCCAGTAGTATGAAAGGCTCTAGAGAAAAACTGTTTTTT
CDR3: CASSMKGSREKLFF

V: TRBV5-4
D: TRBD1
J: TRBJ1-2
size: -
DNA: TGTGCCAGCAGCAACCGGGACAGGGCCAACTATGGCTACACCTTC
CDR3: CASSNRDRANYGYTF

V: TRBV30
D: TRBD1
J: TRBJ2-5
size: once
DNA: TGTGCCTGGAGCATTGGGACAGGGGAAGAGACCCAGTACTTC
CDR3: CAWSIGTGEETQYF

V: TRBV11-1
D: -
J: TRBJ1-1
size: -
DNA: TGTGCCAGCAGCTTATTGGGAGGATATGAAGCTTTCTTT
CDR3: CASSLLGGYEAFF

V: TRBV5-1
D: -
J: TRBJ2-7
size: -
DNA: TGCGCCAGCAGCTTGGCGGGACAACTTTCCTACGAGCAGTACTTC
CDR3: CASSLAGQLSYEQYF

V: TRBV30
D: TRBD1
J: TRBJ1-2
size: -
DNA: TGTGCCTGGAGTAGTGGGACAGGGCACTATGGCTACACCTTC
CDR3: CAWSSGTGHYGYTF

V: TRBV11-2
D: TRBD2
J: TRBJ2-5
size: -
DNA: TGTGCCAGCAGCTTAGTCGGCGGGGGGGCCGGGGAGACCCAGTACTTC
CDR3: CASSLVGGGAGETQYF

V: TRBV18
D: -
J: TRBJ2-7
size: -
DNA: TGTGCCAGCTCACCACCGGGCAGGTTCTCCTACGAGCAGTACTTC
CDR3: CASSPPGRFSYEQYF

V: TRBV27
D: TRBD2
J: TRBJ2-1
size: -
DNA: TGTGCCAGCAGGTCAGGGACTATCGACATGAATGAGCAGTTCTTC
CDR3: CASRSGTIDMNEQFF

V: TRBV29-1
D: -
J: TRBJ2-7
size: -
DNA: TGCAGCGTTGATGTGCGGGGATTGGGCGAGCAGTACTTC
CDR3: CSVDVRGLGEQYF

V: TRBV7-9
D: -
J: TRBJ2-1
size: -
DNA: TGTGCCAGCAGCCGTAAAAACAGGGGGGGCCATAGCTCCTACAATGAGCAGTTCTTC
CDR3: CASSRKNRGGHSSYNEQFF

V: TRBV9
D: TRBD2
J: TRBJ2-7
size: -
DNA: TGTGCCAGCAGCGTAGCCTTTCAGACTAGCGGGTTCAACGAGCAGTACTTC
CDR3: CASSVAFQTSGFNEQYF

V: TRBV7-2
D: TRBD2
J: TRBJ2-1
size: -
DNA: TGTGCCAGCAGCGCACGGGGGGGGGACTACAATGAGCAGTTCTTC
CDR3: CASSARGGDYNEQFF

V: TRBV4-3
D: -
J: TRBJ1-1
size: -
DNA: TGCGCCAGCAGCCAAGCGGGGGTAGGTAGGACTGAAGCTTTCTTT
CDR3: CASSQAGVGRTEAFF

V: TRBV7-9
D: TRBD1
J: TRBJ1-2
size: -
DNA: TGTGCCAGCACGACAGGGGGAGCGACCTATGGCTACACCTTC
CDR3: CASTTGGATYGYTF

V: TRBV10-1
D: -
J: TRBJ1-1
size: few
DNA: TGCGCCAGCAGATTAGCAAAGAACACTGAAGCTTTCTTT
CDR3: CASRLAKNTEAFF

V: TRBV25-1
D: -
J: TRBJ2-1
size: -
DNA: TGTGCCAGCAGTGAATCCGGTCCTCTGTTCTTC
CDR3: CASSESGPLFF

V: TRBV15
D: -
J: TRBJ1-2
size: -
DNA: TGTGCCACCAGTATCGACAGCTCTCTGGGCTACACCTTC
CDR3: CATSIDSSLGYTF

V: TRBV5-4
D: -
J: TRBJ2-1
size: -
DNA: TGTGCCAGCAGCTTGGAAGGACTTATCTCCTACAATGAGCAGTTCTTC
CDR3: CASSLEGLISYNEQFF

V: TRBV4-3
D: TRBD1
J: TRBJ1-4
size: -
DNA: TGCGCCAGCGGGGCAGGGGGTAAGACAACTAATGAAAAACTGTTTTTT
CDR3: CASGAGGKTTNEKLFF

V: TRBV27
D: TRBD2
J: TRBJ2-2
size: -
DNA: TGTGCCAGCAGTTTCCTAGCGGGAGTCGGGGAGCTGTTTTTT
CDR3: CASSFLAGVGELFF

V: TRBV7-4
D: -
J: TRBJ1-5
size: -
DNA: TGTGCCAGCACCAACCCACCAGGGGCAGTTAGCAATCAGCCCCAGCATTTT
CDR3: CASTNPPGAVSNQPQHF

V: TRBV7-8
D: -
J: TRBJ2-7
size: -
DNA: TGTGCCAGCAGCTTCGATTCGGACGAGCAGTACTTC
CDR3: CASSFDSDEQYF

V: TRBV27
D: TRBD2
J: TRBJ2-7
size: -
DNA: TGTGCCAGCAGTCAAACTAGCGCCGGCTCCTACGAGCAGTACTTC
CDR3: CASSQTSAGSYEQYF

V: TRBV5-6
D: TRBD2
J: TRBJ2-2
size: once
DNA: TGTGCCAGCAGCTTGTGGGCGGGAGGGACCGGGGAGCTGTTTTTT
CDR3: CASSLWAGGTGELFF

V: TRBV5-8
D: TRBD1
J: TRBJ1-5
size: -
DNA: TGTGCCAGCTGGGGATCGGGACAGGGCGATCAGCCCCAGCATTTT
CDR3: CASWGSGQGDQPQHF

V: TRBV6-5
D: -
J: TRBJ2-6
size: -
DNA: TGTGCCAGCAGTTACTCGCGGTCTGGGGCCAACGTCCTGACTTTC
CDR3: CASSYSRSGANVLTF

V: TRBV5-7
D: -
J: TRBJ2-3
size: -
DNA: TGTGCCCGGGCCCGAGGGGATACGCAGTATTTT
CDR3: CARARGDTQYF

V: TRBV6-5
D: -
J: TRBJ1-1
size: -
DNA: TGTGCCAGCAGTTACTCAGAGACAGGCACTGAAGCTTTCTTT
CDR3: CASSYSETGTEAFF

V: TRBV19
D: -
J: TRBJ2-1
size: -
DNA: TGTGCCAGTAGTATGGCTGGCCAAGGGGCCTACAATGAGCAGTTCTTC
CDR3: CASSMAGQGAYNEQFF

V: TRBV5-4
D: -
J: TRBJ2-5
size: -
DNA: TGTGCCAGCAGCCTCTTGGAGACCCAGTACTTC
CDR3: CASSLLETQYF

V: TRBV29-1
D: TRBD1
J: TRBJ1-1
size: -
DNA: TGCAGCGTTAGGGACAGGCTGAACACTGAAGCTTTCTTT
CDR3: CSVRDRLNTEAFF

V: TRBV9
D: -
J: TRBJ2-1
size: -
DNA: TGTGCCAGCAGCGTTCTAGCCGCCAATGAGCAGTTCTTC
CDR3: CASSVLAANEQFF

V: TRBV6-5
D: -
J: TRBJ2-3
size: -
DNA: TGTGCCAGCAGTTACCATCCCAGGGGTAGCACAGATACGCAGTATTTT
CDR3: CASSYHPRGSTDTQYF

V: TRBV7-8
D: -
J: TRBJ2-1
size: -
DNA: TGTGCCAGCAGCTTTTTCCGAACAAACGATGAGCAGTTCTTC
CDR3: CASSFFRTNDEQFF

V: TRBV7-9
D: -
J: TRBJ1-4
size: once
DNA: TGTGCCAGCAGCTTAGTTCGGGGTATGGGTGAAAAACTGTTTTTT
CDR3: CASSLVRGMGEKLFF

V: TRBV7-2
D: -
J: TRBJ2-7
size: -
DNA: TGTGCCAGCAGCCAAGACAACTACGAGCAGTACTTC
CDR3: CASSQDNYEQYF

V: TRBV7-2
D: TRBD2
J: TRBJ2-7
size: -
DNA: TGTGCCAGCAGACGATTTAGCGGGGCCTACGAGCAGTACTTC
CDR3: CASRRFSGAYEQYF

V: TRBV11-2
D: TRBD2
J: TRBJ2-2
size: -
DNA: TGTGCCAGCAGCCCGGGACTAGCCAGCACCGGGGAGCTGTTTTTT
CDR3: CASSPGLASTGELFF

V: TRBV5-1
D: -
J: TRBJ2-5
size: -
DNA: TGCGCCAGCAGCTTGGAGGCCAGGAGGCCACAAGAGACCCAGTACTTC
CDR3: CASSLEARRPQETQYF

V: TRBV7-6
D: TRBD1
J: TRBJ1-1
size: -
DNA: TGTGCCAGCAGCCTCGACCAGGACAGGAAAGCTTTCTTT
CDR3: CASSLDQDRKAFF

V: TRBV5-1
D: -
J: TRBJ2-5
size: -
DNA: TGCGCCAGCAGCTTGTCTAGTGGGGAGACCCAGTACTTC
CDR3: CASSLSSGETQYF

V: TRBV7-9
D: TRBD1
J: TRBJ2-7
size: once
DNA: TGTTCCAGCAGCCCCACCCGGACAGGGTACTCCTACGAGCAGTACTTC
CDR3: CSSSPTRTGYSYEQYF